The clone carrying this T cell receptor (beta chain) came up a few times. Antigen: not known. One entry per CDR3 protein results from TCRdb running MiXCR on the 5' RACE reads. This table holds hundreds of thousands of distinct CDR3 sequences, approximately 12% found once. These data come from a study of T cells after yellow fever vaccination. Background on the study: Preparation of fractions with low cell numbers was performed using SMART-Seq v4 Ultra Low Input.

Study results and caveats: Reappearance after the booster was seen for most primary-vaccination clones, at 95% to 96% CD4 and 75% to 90% CD8.

Germline CDR1 reads SGHAT; CDR2 reads FQNNGV. The CDR3 is 13 residues long. V was cut by 1 base and J by 6 bases, with 9 bases left in between. V gene TRBV11-2 combines with J gene TRBJ1-1, with a tentative D call TRBD1 (5 bases). Material: CD4+ T cells sorted from PBMCs, obtained 15 days after the yellow fever booster vaccination. This TCR derives from a young man who received the YFV17D yellow fever vaccine. This CDR3 is CASSLGWDSEAFF. The DNA for the CDR3 is TGTGCCAGCAGCTTAGGATGGGACTCTGAAGCTTTCTTT.